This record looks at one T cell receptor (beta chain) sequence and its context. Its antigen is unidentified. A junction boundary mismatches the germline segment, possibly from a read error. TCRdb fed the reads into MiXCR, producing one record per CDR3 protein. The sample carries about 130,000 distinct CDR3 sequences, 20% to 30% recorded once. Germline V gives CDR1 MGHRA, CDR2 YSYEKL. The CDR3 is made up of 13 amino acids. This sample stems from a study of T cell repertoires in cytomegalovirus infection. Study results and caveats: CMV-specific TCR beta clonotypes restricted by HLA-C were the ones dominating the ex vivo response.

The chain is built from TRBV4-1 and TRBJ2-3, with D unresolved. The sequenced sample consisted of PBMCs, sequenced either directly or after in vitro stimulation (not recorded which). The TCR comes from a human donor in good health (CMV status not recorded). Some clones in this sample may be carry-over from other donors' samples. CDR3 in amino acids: CASSRSVQDTQYF. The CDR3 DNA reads TGTGCCAGCAGCCGATCGGTCCAAGATACGCAGTATTTT.